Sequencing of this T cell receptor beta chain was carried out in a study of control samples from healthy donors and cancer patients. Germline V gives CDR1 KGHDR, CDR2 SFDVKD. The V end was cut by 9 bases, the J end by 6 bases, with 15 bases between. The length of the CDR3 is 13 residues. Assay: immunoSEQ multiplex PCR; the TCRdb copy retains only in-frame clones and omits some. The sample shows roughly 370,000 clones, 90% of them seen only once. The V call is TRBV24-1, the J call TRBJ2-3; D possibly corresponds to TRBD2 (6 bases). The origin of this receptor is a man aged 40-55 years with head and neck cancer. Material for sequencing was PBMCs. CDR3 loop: CATRDPGRDTQYF. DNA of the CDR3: TGTGCCACCCGGGACCCGGGGAGGGATACGCAGTATTTT.